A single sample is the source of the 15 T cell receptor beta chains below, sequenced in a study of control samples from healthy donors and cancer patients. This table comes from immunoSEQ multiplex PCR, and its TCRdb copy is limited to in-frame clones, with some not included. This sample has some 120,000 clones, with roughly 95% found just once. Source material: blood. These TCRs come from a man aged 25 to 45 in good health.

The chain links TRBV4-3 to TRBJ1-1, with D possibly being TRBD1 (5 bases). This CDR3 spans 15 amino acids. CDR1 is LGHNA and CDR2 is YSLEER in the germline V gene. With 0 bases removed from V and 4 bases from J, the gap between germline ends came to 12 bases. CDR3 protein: CASSQERGVGTEAFF. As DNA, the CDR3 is TGCGCCAGCAGCCAAGAAAGGGGAGTAGGCACTGAAGCTTTCTTT.

CDR3 coding DNA: TGTGCCAGTAGTATAGGTGGCAATGGGAATCAGCCCCAGCATTTT. Its translation is CASSIGGNGNQPQHF. V is TRBV19 and J is TRBJ1-5; the D is unclear. This CDR3 comprises 15 residues. The germline CDR1 and CDR2 sequences are LNHDA and SQIVND (reference sequence). Trimming removed 1 base from V and 4 bases from J, with 11 bases in between.

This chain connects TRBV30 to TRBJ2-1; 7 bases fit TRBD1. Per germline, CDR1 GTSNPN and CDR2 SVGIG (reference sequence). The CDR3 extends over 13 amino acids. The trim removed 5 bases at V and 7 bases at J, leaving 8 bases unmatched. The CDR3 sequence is CAWRQGSGNEQFF. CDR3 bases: TGTGCCTGGCGACAGGGTTCGGGGAATGAGCAGTTCTTC.

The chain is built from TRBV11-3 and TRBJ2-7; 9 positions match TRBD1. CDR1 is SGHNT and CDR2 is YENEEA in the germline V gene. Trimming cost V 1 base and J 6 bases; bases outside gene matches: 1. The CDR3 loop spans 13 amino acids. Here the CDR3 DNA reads TGTGCCAGCAGCTTAGGGGACAGGGTCGAGCAGTACTTC. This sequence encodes CASSLGDRVEQYF.

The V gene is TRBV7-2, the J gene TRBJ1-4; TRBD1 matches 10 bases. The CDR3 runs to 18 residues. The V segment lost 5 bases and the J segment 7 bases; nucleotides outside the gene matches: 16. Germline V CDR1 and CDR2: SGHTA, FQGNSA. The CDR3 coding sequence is TGTGCCAGCAGCCCCTCCGCGGGACAGGGGAGCATGAGTGAAAAACTGTTTTTT. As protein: CASSPSAGQGSMSEKLFF.

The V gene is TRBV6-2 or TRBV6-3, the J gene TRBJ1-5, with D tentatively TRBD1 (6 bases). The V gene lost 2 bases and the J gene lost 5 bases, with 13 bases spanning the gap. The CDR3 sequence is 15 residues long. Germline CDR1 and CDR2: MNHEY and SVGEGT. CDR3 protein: CASSYAGVIYQPQHF. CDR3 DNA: TGTGCCAGCAGTTACGCAGGGGTAATATATCAGCCCCAGCATTTT.

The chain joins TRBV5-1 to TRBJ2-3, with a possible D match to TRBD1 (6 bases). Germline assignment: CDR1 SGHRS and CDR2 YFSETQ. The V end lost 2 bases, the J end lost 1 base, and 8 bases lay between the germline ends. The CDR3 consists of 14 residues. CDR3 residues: CASSFNRGTDTQYF. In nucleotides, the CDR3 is TGCGCCAGCAGCTTTAACAGGGGCACAGATACGCAGTATTTT. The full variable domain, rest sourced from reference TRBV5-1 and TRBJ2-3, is KAGVTQTPRYLIKTRGQQVTLSCSPISGHRSVSWYQQTPGQGLQFLFEYFSETQRNKGNFPGRFSGRQFSNSRSEMNVSTLELGDSALYLCASSFNRGTDTQYFGPGTRLTVL.

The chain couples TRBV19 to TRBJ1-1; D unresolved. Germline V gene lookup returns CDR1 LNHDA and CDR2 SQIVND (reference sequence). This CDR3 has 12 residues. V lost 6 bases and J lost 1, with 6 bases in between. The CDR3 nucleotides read TGTGCCAGTAGCTGGAGGAACACTGAAGCTTTCTTT. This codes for CASSWRNTEAFF.

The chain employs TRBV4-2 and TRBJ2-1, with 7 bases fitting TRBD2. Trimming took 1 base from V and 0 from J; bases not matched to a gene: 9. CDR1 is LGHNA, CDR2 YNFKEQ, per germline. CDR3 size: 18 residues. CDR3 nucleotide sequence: TGTGCCAGCAGCCAAGGGGAGGGCAAGTGGAGCTCCTACAATGAGCAGTTCTTC. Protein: CASSQGEGKWSSYNEQFF.

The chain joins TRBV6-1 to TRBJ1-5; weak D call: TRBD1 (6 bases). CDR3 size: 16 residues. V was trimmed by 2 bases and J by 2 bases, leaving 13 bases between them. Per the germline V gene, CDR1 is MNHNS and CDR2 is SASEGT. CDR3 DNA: TGTGCCAGCAGTGAATTGGGGGGACAAGGCAATCAGCCCCAGCATTTT. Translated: CASSELGGQGNQPQHF.

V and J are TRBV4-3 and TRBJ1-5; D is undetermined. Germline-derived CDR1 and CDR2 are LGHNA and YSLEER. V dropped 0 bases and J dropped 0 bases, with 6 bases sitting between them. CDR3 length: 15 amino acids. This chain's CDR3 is CASSQESFSNQPQHF. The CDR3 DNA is TGCGCCAGCAGCCAAGAAAGTTTTAGCAATCAGCCCCAGCATTTT.

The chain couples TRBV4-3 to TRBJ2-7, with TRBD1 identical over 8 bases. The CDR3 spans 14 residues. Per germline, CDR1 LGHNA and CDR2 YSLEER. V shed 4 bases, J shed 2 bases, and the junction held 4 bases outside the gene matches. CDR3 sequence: CASSPTQGAYEQYF. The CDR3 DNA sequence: TGCGCCAGCAGCCCTACACAGGGGGCCTACGAGCAGTACTTC.

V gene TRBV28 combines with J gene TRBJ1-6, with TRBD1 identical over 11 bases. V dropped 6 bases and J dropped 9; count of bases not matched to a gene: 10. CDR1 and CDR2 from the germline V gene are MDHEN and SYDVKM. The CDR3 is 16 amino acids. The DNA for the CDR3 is TGTGCCAGCAGATCCCCGGGACAGGGGGTTACTTCACCCCTCCACTTT. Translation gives CASRSPGQGVTSPLHF.

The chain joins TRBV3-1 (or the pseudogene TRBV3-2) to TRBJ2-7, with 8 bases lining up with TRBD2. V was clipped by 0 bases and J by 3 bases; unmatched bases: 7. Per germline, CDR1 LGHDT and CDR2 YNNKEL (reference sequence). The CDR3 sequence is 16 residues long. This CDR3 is CASSQDSRLAGYEQYF. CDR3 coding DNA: TGTGCCAGCAGCCAAGATAGTCGCCTAGCGGGCTACGAGCAGTACTTC.

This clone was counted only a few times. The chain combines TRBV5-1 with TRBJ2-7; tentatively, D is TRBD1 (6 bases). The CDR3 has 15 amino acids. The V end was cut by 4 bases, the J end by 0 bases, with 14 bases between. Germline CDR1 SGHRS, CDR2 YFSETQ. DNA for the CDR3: TGCGCCAGCAGCACCATGGACAGTGTCTCCTACGAGCAGTACTTC. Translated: CASSTMDSVSYEQYF.